Below, one T cell receptor beta chain is given with its context. Its antigen is not identified. This sample was included in a study of persistence of HIV-infected CD4 T cells. Overall study: The sample holds CD4+ T cells responsive to CMV or HIV-1 Gag. Findings and caveats of the study: Degenerate expanded CDR3beta sequences were enriched among CMV- and Gag-responding cells.

This was the immunoSEQ version 4 assay in survey mode. Profiled with immunoSEQ multiplex PCR; TCRdb holds only in-frame clones, not every one. Of 40,000 to 55,000 clones listed, under 85% are singletons. Cells were stimulated with CMV-infected fibroblast lysates at roughly 10 ug/mL. Memory cells lacking CD40L and CD69 with high CD45RO were sorted. This sequence was found in an adult man with HIV who was CMV-seropositive. The input for sequencing was CD4+ T cells sorted from PBMCs after 18-hour stimulation, taken from a patient who received antiretroviral therapy.

The CDR3 DNA reads TGTGCCAGCAGCGCCCGGGACCTGTATGGCTACACCTTC. Encoded protein: CASSARDLYGYTF. The V and J genes are TRBV9 and TRBJ1-2; the D gene is possibly TRBD1 (5 bases). Trimming pared 3 bases from V and 5 bases from J, leaving 11 bases between. The CDR3 totals 13 residues. In germline, CDR1 is SGDLS, CDR2 YYNGEE.